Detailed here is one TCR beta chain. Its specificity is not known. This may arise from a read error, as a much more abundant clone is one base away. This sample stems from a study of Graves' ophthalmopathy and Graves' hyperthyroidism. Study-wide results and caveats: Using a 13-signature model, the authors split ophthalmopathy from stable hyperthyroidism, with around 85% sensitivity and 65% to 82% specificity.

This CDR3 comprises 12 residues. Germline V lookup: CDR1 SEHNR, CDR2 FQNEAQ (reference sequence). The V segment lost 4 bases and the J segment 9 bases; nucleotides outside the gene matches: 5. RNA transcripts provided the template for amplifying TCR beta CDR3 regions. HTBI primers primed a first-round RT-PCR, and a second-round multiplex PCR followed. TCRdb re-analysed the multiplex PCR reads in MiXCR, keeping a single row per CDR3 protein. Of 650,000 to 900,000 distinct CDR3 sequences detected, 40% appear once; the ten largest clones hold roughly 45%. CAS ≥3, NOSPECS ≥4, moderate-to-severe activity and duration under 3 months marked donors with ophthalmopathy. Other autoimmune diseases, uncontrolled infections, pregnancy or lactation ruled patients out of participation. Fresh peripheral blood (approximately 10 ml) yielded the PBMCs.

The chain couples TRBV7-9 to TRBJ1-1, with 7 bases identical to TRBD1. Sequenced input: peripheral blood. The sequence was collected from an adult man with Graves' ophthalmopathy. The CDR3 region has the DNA TGTGCCAGCAGCTCGACAGGGAGTCAAGCTTTCTTT. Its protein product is CASSSTGSQAFF.